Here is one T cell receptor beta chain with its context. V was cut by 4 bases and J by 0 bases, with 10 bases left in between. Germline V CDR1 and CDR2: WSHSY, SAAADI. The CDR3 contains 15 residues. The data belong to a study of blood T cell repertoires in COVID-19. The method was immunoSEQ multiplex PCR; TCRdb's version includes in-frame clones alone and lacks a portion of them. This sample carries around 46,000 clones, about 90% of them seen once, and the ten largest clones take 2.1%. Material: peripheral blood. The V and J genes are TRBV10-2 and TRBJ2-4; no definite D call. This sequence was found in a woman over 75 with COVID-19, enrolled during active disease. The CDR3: CASSGSELAKNIQYF. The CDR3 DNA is TGCGCCAGCAGTGGAAGTGAGTTAGCCAAAAACATTCAGTACTTC.